This T cell receptor beta chain came from a study of Tregs in tolerant kidney transplant recipients. Comments on this clone: The antigen is unknown.

TCRdb keeps only in-frame clones here, not all; method: immunoSEQ multiplex PCR. The profile covers around 230,000 clones, with 80% to 85% appearing a single time and under 0.65% taken by the ten largest. Broader study findings: Tregs expanded with activated donor B cells seemed most donor-specific.

Germline V gives CDR1 LNHNV, CDR2 YYDKDF (reference sequence). CDR3 size: 13 residues. With 3 bases removed from V and 5 bases from J, the gap between germline ends came to 10 bases. The sequenced material came from CD4+ T cells from blood. The chain couples TRBV15 to TRBJ2-5; D remains unclear. This TCR came from a human donor in good health. For the CDR3, the DNA is TGTGCCACCAGCAGCTTTAGAGAGGAGACCCAGTACTTC. Translated, it gives CATSSFREETQYF.